These 26 T cell receptor beta chains came from one sample sequenced in a study of human T cells and chemical hapten exposure. Time point in this sample: patch test 1, 2 weeks after DPC sensitization. Described treatment: therapeutic diphenylcyclopropenone sensitization with weekly scalp DPC. Each CDR3 protein gets one entry after TCRdb re-called the RACE reads with MiXCR. The sample consists of 84,000 or so distinct CDR3 sequences, about 10% of them appearing once. Sample: whole blood, taken in connection with sensitization to the hapten diphenylcyclopropenone (DPC). These TCRs come from a man aged 40-49 years with alopecia areata. Some clones in this sample may be carry-over from other donors' samples.

A few counts support this clonotype. This chain uses TRBV27 with TRBJ1-4; TRBD1 agrees at 9 bases. Per the germline V gene, CDR1 is MNHEY and CDR2 is SMNVEV (reference sequence). J gave up 6 bases and V 5 bases, and 1 base lay outside the gene matches. The CDR3 sequence is 13 residues long. The CDR3: CASSRDRDEKLFF. The CDR3 DNA reads as TGTGCCAGCAGTCGGGACAGGGATGAAAAACTGTTTTTT.

V is TRBV14 and J is TRBJ1-3, with D hard to call. Trimming cost V 4 bases and J 2 bases, with 12 bases left between them. Germline V gene lookup returns CDR1 SGHDN and CDR2 FVKESK. This CDR3 comprises 15 residues. In nucleotides, the CDR3 is TGTGCCAGCAGCCCAGAATTTGAGACTGGAAACACCATATATTTT. Amino acid sequence: CASSPEFETGNTIYF.

This clonotype was recorded a few times. The chain joins TRBV7-2 to TRBJ1-6; no definite D call. The V gene's germline CDR1 is SGHTA and CDR2 FQGNSA. This CDR3 is built from 15 residues. Trimming removed 0 bases from V and 6 bases from J, with 9 bases in between. The CDR3 reads CASSLAGGINSPLHF. CDR3 in DNA: TGTGCCAGCAGCTTAGCAGGCGGGATTAATTCACCCCTCCACTTT. The whole variable domain, filled in from reference TRBV7-2 and TRBJ1-6, reads GAGVSQSPSNKVTEKGKDVELRCDPISGHTALYWYRQSLGQGLEFLIYFQGNSAPDKSGLPSDRFSAERTGGSVSTLTIQRTQQEDSAVYLCASSLAGGINSPLHFGNGTRLTVT.

The table lists this clonotype with a few counts. This chain links TRBV5-1 with TRBJ1-1; 10 positions agree with TRBD1. Germline V lookup: CDR1 SGHRS, CDR2 YFSETQ. The CDR3 is 16 amino acids. With 2 bases clipped from V and 3 bases from J, the junction kept 7 bases outside the gene matches. This CDR3 is CASSFRTGGRDTEAFF. Written as DNA, the CDR3 is TGCGCCAGCAGCTTCAGGACAGGGGGGAGGGACACTGAAGCTTTCTTT.

A few counts support this clonotype. The CDR3: CASSLVQGANVLTF. Here the CDR3 DNA reads TGTGCCAGCAGTTTAGTTCAGGGGGCCAACGTCCTGACTTTC. The chain recombines TRBV12-3 or TRBV12-4 with TRBJ2-6; no definite D call. V lost 1 base to trimming and J lost 4 bases, with 5 bases between them. The CDR3 runs to 14 residues.

DNA of the CDR3: TGTGCCAGCTCACCCGTTACAGGGAGTCTAGATACGCAGTATTTT. Protein product: CASSPVTGSLDTQYF. J is TRBJ2-3 and V is TRBV18; maybe TRBD1 (6 bases). Germline CDR1 reads KGHSH; CDR2 reads LQKENI. The CDR3 is made up of 15 amino acids. The V gene lost 3 bases and the J gene lost 5 bases, with 15 bases spanning the gap.

This clonotype occurred many times. V usage is TRBV12-3 or TRBV12-4 and J usage is TRBJ1-3, with D hard to call. The V end was cut by 2 bases, the J end by 0 bases, with 8 bases between. The length of the CDR3 is 15 residues. In nucleotides, the CDR3 is TGTGCCAGCAGTTTAAGTTCAAACTCTGGAAACACCATATATTTT. Protein: CASSLSSNSGNTIYF.

The V gene is TRBV2, the J gene TRBJ1-2; D uncertain. The CDR3 is 14 amino acids. From germline, CDR1 is SNHLY and CDR2 FYNNEI. Trimming pared 6 bases from V and 4 bases from J, leaving 15 bases between. The CDR3 region has the DNA TGTGCCAGCAGGCCGGAGTCAGCTGGCTATGGCTACACCTTC. Its translation: CASRPESAGYGYTF.

This clonotype was found many times. V and J are TRBV29-1 and TRBJ2-3; 7 bases are a match to TRBD2. The CDR3 length is 14 residues. V gave up 6 bases and J gave up 6 bases; unmatched junction bases: 12. Per the germline V gene, CDR1 is SQVTM and CDR2 is ANQGSEA. The CDR3 region has the DNA TGCAGCGTCGAGACTAGCCGGTTCGTCGATACGCAGTATTTT. This encodes CSVETSRFVDTQYF.

V is TRBV7-9 and J is TRBJ2-3, with TRBD2 as a possible D gene (6 bases). Trimming stripped 6 bases from V and 2 bases from J, with 18 bases between. Germline CDR1 is SEHNR and CDR2 is FQNEAQ (reference sequence). The CDR3 loop spans 16 amino acids. This chain's CDR3 is CASSKNLAAYTDTQYF. DNA for the CDR3: TGTGCCAGCAGTAAAAACTTAGCGGCCTACACAGATACGCAGTATTTT.

The CDR3 reads CSVGGSPGQPQHF. CDR3 nucleotides: TGCAGCGTTGGAGGATCTCCGGGGCAGCCCCAGCATTTT. The gene calls are TRBV29-1 and TRBJ1-5; D remains ambiguous. V gave up 4 bases and J gave up 7 bases, with 14 bases separating them. The CDR3 spans 13 residues. Germline lookup yields CDR1 SQVTM and CDR2 ANQGSEA.

At least ten counts were recorded for this clonotype. The chain couples TRBV20-1 to TRBJ1-1; D is ambiguous. V gave up 1 base and J gave up 5 bases, with 11 bases separating them. This CDR3 is 13 amino acids long. Germline V gene data show CDR1 as DFQATT and CDR2 as SNEGSKA (reference sequence). Here the CDR3 reads CSARVMRFTEAFF. The CDR3 DNA reads TGCAGTGCTAGAGTTATGCGTTTTACTGAAGCTTTCTTT.

V usage is TRBV7-2 and J usage is TRBJ2-3; 14 bases are shared with TRBD2. Per germline, CDR1 SGHTA and CDR2 FQGNSA. This CDR3 has 19 amino acids. Germline trimming cut 3 bases from V and 1 base from J; bases unmatched to any gene: 9. CDR3 residues: CASSFRGGLAGGRTDTQYF. DNA for the CDR3: TGTGCCAGCAGCTTCCGAGGTGGACTAGCGGGGGGCCGCACAGATACGCAGTATTTT.

This clonotype showed up just a few times. The chain couples TRBV11-3 to TRBJ1-1, with a possible D match to TRBD1 (5 bases). The V end was cut by 2 bases, the J end by 4 bases, with 11 bases between. The CDR3 has 14 residues. CDR1 SGHNT and CDR2 YENEEA come from the germline V gene. The CDR3 loop reads CASSLLGDGTEAFF. The CDR3 DNA sequence: TGTGCCAGCAGCTTATTAGGGGACGGCACTGAAGCTTTCTTT. Filled out from reference TRBV11-3 and TRBJ1-1, the complete variable domain reads EAGVVQSPRYKIIEKKQPVAFWCNPISGHNTLYWYLQNLGQGPELLIRYENEEAVDDSQLPKDRFSAERLKGVDSTLKIQPAELGDSAVYLCASSLLGDGTEAFFGQGTRLTVV.

This clonotype was observed a few times. This sequence joins TRBV14 and TRBJ2-7; maybe TRBD2 (6 bases). V was trimmed by 8 bases and J by 2 bases, leaving 16 bases between them. The CDR3 contains 14 residues. Per the germline V gene, CDR1 is SGHDN and CDR2 is FVKESK. For the CDR3, the DNA is TGTGCCAGCCTTTCCGGGGGATGGGCCTACGAGCAGTACGTC. Translation: CASLSGGWAYEQYV.

CDR3 coding DNA: TGTGCCAGCAGTTCCCCCGGACAGAAAGAGACCCAGTACTTC. As protein: CASSSPGQKETQYF. The gene calls are TRBV6-5 and TRBJ2-5, with D perhaps matching TRBD1 (6 bases). The germline V gene has CDR1 MNHEY and CDR2 SVGAGI. V lost 4 bases to trimming and J lost 3 bases, with 12 bases between them. This CDR3 is 14 amino acids long.

A few counts support this clonotype. The chain is built from TRBV27 and TRBJ2-7; 11 nucleotides agree with TRBD2. With 7 bases clipped from V and 0 bases from J, the junction kept 8 bases outside the gene matches. Germline CDR1 and CDR2: MNHEY and SMNVEV (reference sequence). CDR3 length: 16 amino acids. CDR3 nucleotide sequence: TGTGCCAGCACTTCCTTAGCGGGGGGGAGCTCCTACGAGCAGTACTTC. Protein sequence: CASTSLAGGSSYEQYF.

The J gene is TRBJ1-3, the V gene TRBV12-3 or TRBV12-4; D is unresolved. The CDR3 runs to 13 residues. The CDR3 reads CERSLSLGNTIYF. For the CDR3, the DNA is TGTGAAAGAAGTTTGTCCCTCGGAAACACCATATATTTT.

J is TRBJ2-2 and V is TRBV7-8; possibly TRBD1 for D (5 bases). The CDR3 covers 16 residues. V lost 1 base and J 4 bases, leaving 13 bases between the germline ends. CDR1 and CDR2 (germline): SGHVS, FQNEAQ. The CDR3 DNA reads TGTGCCAGCAGCTTAGGGTCTAAAAGGGGCACCGGGGAGCTGTTTTTT. The encoded protein is CASSLGSKRGTGELFF.

A note on this clonotype: This may arise from a read error, as a much more abundant clone is one base away. The chain recombines TRBV5-6 with TRBJ2-5; the D is unclear. The CDR3 is 11 residues long. The germline V gene has CDR1 SGHDT and CDR2 YYEEEE. V lost 1 base, J lost 4 bases, and 2 bases lay in between. The CDR3 spells CASSLRETQYF. DNA for the CDR3: TGTGCCAGCAGCTTGCGAGAGACCCAGTACTTC.

The rearrangement links TRBV21-1 to TRBJ2-7; the table names TRBD2, a call not compared with the DNA. TRBV21-1 is marked as a pseudogene. The CDR3 has 14 amino acids. This CDR3 reads CASSKRTSVYEQYV. The CDR3, as DNA: TGTGCCAGCAGCAAGCGGACTAGCGTCTACGAGCAGTACGTC.

The chain joins TRBV28 to TRBJ2-3, with D perhaps assigned TRBD1 or TRBD2 (6 bases each). Looked up from germline, CDR1 is MDHEN and CDR2 is SYDVKM. The CDR3 loop spans 16 amino acids. Trimming left V 5 bases short and J 2 bases short, with 17 bases between. The CDR3 DNA sequence: TGTGCCAGCAGTGCGATCCGGGGGCACTTCACAGATACGCAGTATTTT. Translating it yields CASSAIRGHFTDTQYF.

V and J are TRBV3-1 and TRBJ2-7; D might be TRBD1 (5 bases). In germline, CDR1 is LGHDT, CDR2 YNNKEL (reference sequence). The V end was cut by 3 bases, the J end by 5 bases, with 14 bases between. This CDR3 comprises 14 residues. The CDR3 loop is CASSQGQDGNEQYF. Here the CDR3 DNA reads TGTGCCAGCAGCCAGGGGCAGGACGGAAACGAGCAGTACTTC.

This clonotype was picked up a small number of times. The chain has TRBV6-2 or TRBV6-3 and TRBJ2-1; 7 nucleotides match TRBD1. J was trimmed by 13 bases and V by 6 bases; bases with no gene match: 15. The germline V gene has CDR1 MNHEY and CDR2 SVGEGT. The CDR3 is 14 residues long. CDR3 loop: CASSTTGTAVPQFF. In DNA form, the CDR3 reads TGTGCCAGCAGCACGACCGGGACAGCCGTACCCCAGTTCTTC.

This clonotype has just a few counts. The gene calls are TRBV30 and TRBJ2-2; D ambiguous. Per the germline V gene, CDR1 is GTSNPN and CDR2 is SVGIG (reference sequence). The CDR3 totals 12 residues. The CDR3 coding sequence is TGTGCTTCGATAACAAGCACCGGGGAGCTGTTTTTT. Translating it yields CASITSTGELFF.

The table lists this clonotype with a few counts. This chain links TRBV4-2 with TRBJ2-7, with D perhaps matching TRBD1 (6 bases). This CDR3 is built from 15 residues. Looked up from germline, CDR1 is LGHNA and CDR2 is YNFKEQ. V was pared by 3 bases and J by 4 bases, with 16 bases between. The CDR3 nucleotides read TGTGCCAGCAGCCAGGGAACCGGGACATTGTACGAGCAGTACTTC. It is translated as CASSQGTGTLYEQYF.